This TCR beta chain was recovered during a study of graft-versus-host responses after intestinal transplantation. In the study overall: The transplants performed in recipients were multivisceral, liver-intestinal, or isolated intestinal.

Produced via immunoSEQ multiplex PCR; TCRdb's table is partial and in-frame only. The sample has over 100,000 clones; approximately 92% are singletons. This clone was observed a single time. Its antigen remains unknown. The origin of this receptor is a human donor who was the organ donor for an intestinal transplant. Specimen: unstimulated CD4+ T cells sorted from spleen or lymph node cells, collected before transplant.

The CDR3 bases are TGTGCCAGCAGCTTAGAGCTGAGTAGGCGGGGACTTAGCACAGATACGCAGTATTTT. It is translated as CASSLELSRRGLSTDTQYF. The chain has TRBV7-2 and TRBJ2-3; weak D call: TRBD2 (6 bases). This CDR3 contains 19 residues. Trimming left V 1 base short and J 0 bases short, with 20 bases between. CDR1 is SGHTA and CDR2 is FQGNSA in the germline V gene.